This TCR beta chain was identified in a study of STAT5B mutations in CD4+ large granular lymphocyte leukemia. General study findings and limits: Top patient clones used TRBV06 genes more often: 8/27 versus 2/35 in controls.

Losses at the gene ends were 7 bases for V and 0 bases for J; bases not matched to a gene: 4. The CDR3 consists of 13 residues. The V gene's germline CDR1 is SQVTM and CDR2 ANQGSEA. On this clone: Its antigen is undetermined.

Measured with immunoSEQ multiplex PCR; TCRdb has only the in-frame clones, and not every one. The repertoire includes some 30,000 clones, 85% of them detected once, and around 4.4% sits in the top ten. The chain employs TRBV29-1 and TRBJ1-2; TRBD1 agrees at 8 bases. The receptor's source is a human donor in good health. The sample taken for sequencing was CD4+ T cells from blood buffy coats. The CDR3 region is CSGRQGPNYGYTF. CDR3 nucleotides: TGCAGCGGTCGACAGGGGCCTAACTATGGCTACACCTTC.